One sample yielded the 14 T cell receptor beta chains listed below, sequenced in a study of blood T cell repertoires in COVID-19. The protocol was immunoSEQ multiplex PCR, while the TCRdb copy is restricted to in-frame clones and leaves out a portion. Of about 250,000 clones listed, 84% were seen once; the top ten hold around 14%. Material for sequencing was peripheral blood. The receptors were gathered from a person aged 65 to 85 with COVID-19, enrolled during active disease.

The DNA for the CDR3 is TGTGCCAGCAGGCTTCCGAGCGGTGAGCAGTTCTTC. This translates into CASRLPSGEQFF. This chain links TRBV6-5 with TRBJ2-1, with D tentatively TRBD2 (5 bases). There are 12 residues in the CDR3. Germline V gene sequence: CDR1 MNHEY, CDR2 SVGAGI. The V end was cut by 6 bases, the J end by 9 bases, with 12 bases between.

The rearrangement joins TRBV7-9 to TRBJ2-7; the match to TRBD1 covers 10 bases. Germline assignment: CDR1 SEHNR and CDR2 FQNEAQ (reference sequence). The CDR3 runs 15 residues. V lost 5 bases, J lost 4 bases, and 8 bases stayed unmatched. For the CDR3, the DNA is TGTGCCAGCAGCCCCGACCGACAGGGGGCTTACGAGCAGTACTTC. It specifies CASSPDRQGAYEQYF.

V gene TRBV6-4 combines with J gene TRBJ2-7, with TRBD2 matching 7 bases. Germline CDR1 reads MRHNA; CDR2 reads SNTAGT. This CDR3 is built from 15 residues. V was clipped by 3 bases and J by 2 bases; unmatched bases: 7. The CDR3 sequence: CASSESPAGAYEQYF. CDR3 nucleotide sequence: TGTGCCAGCAGTGAAAGTCCCGCGGGGGCCTACGAGCAGTACTTC.

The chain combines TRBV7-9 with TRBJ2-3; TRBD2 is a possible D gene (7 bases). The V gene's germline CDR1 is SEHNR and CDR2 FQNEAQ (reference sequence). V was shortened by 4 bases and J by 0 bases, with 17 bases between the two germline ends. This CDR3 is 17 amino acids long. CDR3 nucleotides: TGTGCCAGCAGCTGGGGGGGGCCTAGCGGCAGCACAGATACGCAGTATTTT. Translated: CASSWGGPSGSTDTQYF.

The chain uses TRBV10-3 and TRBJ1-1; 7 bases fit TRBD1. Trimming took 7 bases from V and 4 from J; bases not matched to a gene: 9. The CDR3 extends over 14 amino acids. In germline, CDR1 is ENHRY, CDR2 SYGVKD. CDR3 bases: TGTGCCATCAAGGGGGCGGGGCTGAGCACTGAAGCTTTCTTT. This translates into CAIKGAGLSTEAFF.

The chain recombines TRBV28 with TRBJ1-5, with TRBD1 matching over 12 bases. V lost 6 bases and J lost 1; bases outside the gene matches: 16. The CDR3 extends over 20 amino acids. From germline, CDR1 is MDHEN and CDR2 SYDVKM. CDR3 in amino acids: CASSRQSGTGGVGSNQPQHF. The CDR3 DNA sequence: TGTGCCAGCAGCCGCCAATCCGGGACAGGGGGCGTCGGGAGCAATCAGCCCCAGCATTTT.

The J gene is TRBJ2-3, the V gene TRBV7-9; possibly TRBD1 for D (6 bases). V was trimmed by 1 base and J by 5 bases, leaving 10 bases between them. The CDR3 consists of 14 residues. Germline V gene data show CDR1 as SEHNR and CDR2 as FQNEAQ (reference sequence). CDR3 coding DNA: TGTGCCAGCAGCTTAGTTCAGGGGCTAGATACGCAGTATTTT. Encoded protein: CASSLVQGLDTQYF.

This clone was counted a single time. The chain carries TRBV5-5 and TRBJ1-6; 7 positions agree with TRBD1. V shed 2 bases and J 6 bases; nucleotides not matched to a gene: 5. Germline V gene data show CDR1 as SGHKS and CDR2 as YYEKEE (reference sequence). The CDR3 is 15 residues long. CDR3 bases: TGTGCCAGCAGCTTTTTCGACAGGGTTAATTCACCCCTCCACTTT. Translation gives CASSFFDRVNSPLHF. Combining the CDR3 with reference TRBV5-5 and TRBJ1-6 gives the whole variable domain DAGVTQSPTHLIKTRGQQVTLRCSPISGHKSVSWYQQVLGQGPQFIFQYYEKEERGRGNFPDRFSARQFPNYSSELNVNALLLGDSALYLCASSFFDRVNSPLHFGNGTRLTVT.

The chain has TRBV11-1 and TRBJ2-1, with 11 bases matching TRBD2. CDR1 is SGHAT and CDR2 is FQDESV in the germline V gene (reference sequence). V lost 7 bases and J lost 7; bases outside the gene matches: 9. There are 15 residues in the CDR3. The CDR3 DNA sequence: TGTGCCAGCACCTTTAGCGGGGGGGCAGTAAATGAGCAGTTCTTC. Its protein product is CASTFSGGAVNEQFF.

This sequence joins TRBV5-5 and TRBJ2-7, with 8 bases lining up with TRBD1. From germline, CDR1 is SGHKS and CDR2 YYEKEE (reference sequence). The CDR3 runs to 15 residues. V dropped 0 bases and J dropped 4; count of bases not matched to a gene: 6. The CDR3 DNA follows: TGTGCCAGCAGCTTGGGATTGGACAGGGATTACGAGCAGTACTTC. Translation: CASSLGLDRDYEQYF.

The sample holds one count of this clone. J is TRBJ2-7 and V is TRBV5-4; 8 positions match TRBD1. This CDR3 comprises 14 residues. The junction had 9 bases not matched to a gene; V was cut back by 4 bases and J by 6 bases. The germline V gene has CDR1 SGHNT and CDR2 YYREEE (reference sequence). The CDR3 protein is CASSHWTGLREQYF. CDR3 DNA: TGTGCCAGCAGCCATTGGACAGGGCTTCGCGAGCAGTACTTC. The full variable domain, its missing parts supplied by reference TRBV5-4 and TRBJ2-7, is ETGVTQSPTHLIKTRGQQVTLRCSSQSGHNTVSWYQQALGQGPQFIFQYYREEENGRGNFPPRFSGLQFPNYSSELNVNALELDDSALYLCASSHWTGLREQYFGPGTRLTVT.

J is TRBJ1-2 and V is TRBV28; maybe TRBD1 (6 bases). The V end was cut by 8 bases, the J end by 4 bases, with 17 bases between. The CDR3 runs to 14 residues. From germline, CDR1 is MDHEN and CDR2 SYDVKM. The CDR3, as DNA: TGTGCCAGCGGGTTACAGGTGGGGGCCTATGGCTACACCTTC. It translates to CASGLQVGAYGYTF.

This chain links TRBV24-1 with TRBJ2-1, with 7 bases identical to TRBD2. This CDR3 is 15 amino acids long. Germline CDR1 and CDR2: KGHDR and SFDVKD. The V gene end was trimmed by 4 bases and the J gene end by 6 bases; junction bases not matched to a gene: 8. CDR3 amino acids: CATSEPGLVSNEQFF. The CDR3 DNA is TGTGCCACCAGTGAGCCAGGACTAGTGAGCAATGAGCAGTTCTTC.

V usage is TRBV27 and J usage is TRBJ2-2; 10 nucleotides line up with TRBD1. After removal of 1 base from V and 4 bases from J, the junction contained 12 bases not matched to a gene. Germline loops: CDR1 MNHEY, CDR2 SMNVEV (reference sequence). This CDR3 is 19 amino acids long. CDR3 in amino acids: CASSLLTGGPLASTGELFF. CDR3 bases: TGTGCCAGCAGTTTATTGACAGGGGGCCCATTGGCGAGCACCGGGGAGCTGTTTTTT.